This entry features one TCR beta chain sequence. CDR1 is SGHTA and CDR2 is FQGTGA in the germline V gene. Trimming stripped 5 bases from V and 3 bases from J, with 16 bases between. The CDR3 spans 15 residues. TCRdb's copy holds only in-frame clones and misses some; the assay was immunoSEQ multiplex PCR. The sample shows roughly 200,000 clones, about 70% of them seen only once. The sample originates from a study of blood T cell repertoires in COVID-19. The sample was peripheral blood. The receptor was derived from a woman aged 50 to 65 with active or convalescent COVID-19. J is TRBJ1-2 and V is TRBV7-3; the D is unclear. This chain's CDR3 is CASSPGAGGDYGYTF. The CDR3 DNA follows: TGTGCCAGCAGCCCCGGCGCGGGCGGTGACTATGGCTACACCTTC.